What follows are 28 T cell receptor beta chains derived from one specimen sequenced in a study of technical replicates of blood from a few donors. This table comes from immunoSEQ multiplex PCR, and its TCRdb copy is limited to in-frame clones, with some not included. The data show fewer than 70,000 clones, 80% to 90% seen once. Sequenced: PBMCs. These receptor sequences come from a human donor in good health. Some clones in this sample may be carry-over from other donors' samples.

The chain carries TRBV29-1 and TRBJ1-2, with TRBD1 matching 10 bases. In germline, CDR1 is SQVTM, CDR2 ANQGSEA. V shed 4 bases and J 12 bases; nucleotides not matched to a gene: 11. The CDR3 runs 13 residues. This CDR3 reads CSVGGTGEMKDTF. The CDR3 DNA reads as TGCAGCGTTGGTGGGACAGGGGAAATGAAGGACACCTTC.

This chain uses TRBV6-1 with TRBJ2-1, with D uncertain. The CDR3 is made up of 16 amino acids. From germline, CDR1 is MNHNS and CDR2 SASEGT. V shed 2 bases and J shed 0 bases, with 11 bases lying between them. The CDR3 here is CASSESGSGSYNEQFF. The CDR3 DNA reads TGTGCCAGCAGTGAATCTGGCTCAGGCTCCTACAATGAGCAGTTCTTC.

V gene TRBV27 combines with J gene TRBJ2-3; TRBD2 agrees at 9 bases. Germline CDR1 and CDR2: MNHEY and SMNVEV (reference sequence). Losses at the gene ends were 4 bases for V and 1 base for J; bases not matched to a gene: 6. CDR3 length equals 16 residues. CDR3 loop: CASSYLAGKGTDTQYF. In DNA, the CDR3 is TGTGCCAGCAGTTACCTAGCGGGAAAGGGCACAGATACGCAGTATTTT.

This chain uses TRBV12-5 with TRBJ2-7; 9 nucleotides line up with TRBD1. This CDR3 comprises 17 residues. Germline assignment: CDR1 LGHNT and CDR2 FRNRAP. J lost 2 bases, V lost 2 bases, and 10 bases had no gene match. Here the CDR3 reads CASGLTQTGGRPYEQYF. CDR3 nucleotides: TGTGCTAGTGGTTTGACCCAGACAGGGGGAAGACCCTACGAGCAGTACTTC.

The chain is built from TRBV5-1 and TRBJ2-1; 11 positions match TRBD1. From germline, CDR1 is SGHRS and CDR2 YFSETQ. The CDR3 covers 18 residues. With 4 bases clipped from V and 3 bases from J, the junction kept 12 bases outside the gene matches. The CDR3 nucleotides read TGCGCCAGCAGCCAGAGCCCCACCGGGACAGGGGGCTACAATGAGCAGTTCTTC. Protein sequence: CASSQSPTGTGGYNEQFF.

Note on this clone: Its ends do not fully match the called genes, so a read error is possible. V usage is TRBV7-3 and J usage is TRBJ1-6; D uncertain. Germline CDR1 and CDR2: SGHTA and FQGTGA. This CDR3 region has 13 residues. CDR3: CASSHSNNSPLHF. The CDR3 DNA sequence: TGTGCCAGCAGCCACTCCAATAATTCACCCCTCCACTTT.

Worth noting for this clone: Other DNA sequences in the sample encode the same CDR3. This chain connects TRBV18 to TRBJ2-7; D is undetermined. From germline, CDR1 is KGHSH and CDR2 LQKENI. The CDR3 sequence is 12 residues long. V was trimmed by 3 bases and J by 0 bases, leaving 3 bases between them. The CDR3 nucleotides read TGTGCCAGCTCACCCAGCTCCTACGAGCAGTACTTC. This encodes CASSPSSYEQYF.

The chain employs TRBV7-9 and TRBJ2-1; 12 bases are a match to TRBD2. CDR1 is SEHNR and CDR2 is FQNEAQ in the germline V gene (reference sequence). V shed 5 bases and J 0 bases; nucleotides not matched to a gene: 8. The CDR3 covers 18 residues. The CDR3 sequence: CASSTGTSGRNSYNEQFF. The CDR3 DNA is TGTGCCAGCAGCACCGGGACTAGCGGGCGAAACTCCTACAATGAGCAGTTCTTC.

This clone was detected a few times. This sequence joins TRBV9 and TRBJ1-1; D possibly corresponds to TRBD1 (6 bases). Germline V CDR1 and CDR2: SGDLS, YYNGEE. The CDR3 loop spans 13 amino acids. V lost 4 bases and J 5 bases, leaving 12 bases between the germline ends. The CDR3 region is CASSTGWGTEAFF. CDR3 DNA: TGTGCCAGCAGCACAGGGTGGGGAACTGAAGCTTTCTTT. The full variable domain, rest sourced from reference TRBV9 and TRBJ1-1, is DSGVTQTPKHLITATGQRVTLRCSPRSGDLSVYWYQQSLDQGLQFLIQYYNGEERAKGNILERFSAQQFPDLHSELNLSSLELGDSALYFCASSTGWGTEAFFGQGTRLTVV.

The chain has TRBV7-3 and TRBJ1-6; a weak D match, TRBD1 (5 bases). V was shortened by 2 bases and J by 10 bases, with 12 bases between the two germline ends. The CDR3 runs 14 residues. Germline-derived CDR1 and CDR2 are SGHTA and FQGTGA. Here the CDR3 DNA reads TGTGCCAGCAGCTTACAGGGAAGGAGCTCACCCCTCCACTTT. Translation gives CASSLQGRSSPLHF.

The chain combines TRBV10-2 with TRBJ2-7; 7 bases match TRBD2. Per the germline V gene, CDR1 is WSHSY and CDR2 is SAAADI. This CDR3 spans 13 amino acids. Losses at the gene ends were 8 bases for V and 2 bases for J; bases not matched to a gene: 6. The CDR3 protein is CASRTSLAYEQYF. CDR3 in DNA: TGCGCCAGCCGGACTAGTTTGGCCTACGAGCAGTACTTC.

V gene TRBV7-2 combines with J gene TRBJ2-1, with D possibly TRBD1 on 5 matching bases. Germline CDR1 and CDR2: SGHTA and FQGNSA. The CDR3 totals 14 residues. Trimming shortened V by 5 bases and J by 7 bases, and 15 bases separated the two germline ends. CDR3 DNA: TGTGCCAGCAGCCTAGGGGCCTATTGGAATGAGCAGTTCTTC. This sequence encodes CASSLGAYWNEQFF.

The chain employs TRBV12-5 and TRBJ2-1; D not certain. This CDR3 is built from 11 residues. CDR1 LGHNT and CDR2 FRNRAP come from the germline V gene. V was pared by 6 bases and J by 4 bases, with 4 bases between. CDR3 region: CASGQYNEQFF. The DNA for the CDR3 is TGTGCTAGTGGCCAATACAATGAGCAGTTCTTC.

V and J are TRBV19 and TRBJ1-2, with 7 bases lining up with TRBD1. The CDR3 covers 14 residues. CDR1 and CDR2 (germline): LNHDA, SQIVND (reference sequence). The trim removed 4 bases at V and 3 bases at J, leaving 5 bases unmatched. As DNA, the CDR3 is TGTGCCAGTAGTAGAGGGACAGCCGACTATGGCTACACCTTC. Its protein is CASSRGTADYGYTF. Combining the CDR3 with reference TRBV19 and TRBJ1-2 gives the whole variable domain DGGITQSPKYLFRKEGQNVTLSCEQNLNHDAMYWYRQDPGQGLRLIYYSQIVNDFQKGDIAEGYSVSREKKESFPLTVTSAQKNPTAFYLCASSRGTADYGYTFGSGTRLTVV.

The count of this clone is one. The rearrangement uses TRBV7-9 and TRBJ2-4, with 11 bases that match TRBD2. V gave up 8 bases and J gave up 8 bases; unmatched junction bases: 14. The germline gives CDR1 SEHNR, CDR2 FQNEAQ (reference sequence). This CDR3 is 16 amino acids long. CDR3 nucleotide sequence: TGTGCCAGCGTCCCCGGGACTAGCGGTCAACGGGACATTCAGTACTTC. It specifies CASVPGTSGQRDIQYF.

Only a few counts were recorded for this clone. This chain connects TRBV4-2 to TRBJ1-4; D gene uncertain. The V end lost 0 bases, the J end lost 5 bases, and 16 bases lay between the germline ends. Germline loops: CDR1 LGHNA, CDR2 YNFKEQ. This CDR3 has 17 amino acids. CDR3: CASSQDRAGNGNEKLFF. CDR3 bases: TGTGCCAGCAGCCAAGATAGGGCGGGTAACGGAAATGAAAAACTGTTTTTT.

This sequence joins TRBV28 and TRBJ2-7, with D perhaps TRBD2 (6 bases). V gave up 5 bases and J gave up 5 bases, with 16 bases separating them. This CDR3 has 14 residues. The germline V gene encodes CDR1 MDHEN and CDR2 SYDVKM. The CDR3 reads CASSGPGETHEQYF. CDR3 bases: TGTGCCAGCAGTGGACCGGGAGAAACCCACGAGCAGTACTTC.

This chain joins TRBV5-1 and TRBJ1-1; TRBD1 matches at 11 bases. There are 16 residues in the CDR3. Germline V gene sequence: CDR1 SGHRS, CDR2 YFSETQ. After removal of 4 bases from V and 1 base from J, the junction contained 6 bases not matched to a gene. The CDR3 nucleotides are TGCGCCAGCAGCACCGGACAGGGGGCAGAGAACACTGAAGCTTTCTTT. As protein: CASSTGQGAENTEAFF.

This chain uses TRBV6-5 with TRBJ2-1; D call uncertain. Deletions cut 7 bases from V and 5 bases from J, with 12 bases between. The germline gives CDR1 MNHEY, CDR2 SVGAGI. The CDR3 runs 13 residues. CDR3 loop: CASTSPLDNEQFF. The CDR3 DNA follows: TGTGCCAGCACCTCCCCCTTAGACAATGAGCAGTTCTTC.

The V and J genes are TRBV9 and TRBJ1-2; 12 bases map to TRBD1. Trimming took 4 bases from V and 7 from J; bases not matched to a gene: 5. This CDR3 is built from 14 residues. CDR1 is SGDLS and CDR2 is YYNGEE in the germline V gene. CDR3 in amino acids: CASSKGQGAGGYTF. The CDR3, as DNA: TGTGCCAGCAGCAAGGGACAGGGGGCGGGTGGCTACACCTTC.

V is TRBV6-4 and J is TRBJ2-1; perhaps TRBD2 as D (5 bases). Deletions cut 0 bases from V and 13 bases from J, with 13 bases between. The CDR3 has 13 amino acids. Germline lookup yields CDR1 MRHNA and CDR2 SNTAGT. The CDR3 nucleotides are TGTGCCAGCAGTGACTCCTCTGGACTCTACCAGTTCTTC. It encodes CASSDSSGLYQFF.

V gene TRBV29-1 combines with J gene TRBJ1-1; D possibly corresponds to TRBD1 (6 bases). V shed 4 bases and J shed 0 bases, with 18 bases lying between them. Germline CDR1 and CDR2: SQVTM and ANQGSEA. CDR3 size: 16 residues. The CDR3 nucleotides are TGCAGCGTTGCTCTCAAACCCGGGACAATGAACACTGAAGCTTTCTTT. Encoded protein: CSVALKPGTMNTEAFF.

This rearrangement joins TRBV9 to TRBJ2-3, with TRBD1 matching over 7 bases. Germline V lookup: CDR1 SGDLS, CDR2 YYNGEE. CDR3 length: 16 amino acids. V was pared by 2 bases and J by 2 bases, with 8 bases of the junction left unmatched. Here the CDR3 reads CASSVGEGQTTDTQYF. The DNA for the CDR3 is TGTGCCAGCAGCGTCGGAGAGGGACAGACCACAGATACGCAGTATTTT.

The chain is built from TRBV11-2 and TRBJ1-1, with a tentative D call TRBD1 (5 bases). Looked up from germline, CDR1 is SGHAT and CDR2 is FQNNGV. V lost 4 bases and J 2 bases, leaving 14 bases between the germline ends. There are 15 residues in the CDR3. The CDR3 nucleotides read TGTGCCAGCAGCTCCCCCGGAGGGGTAAACACTGAAGCTTTCTTT. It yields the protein CASSSPGGVNTEAFF.

The CDR3 protein is CASSTGRQGVTEAFF. The DNA for the CDR3 is TGTGCCAGCAGCACCGGAAGGCAGGGGGTAACTGAAGCTTTCTTT. The genes are TRBV7-9 and TRBJ1-1; 7 nucleotides line up with TRBD1. CDR1 SEHNR and CDR2 FQNEAQ come from the germline V gene (reference sequence). CDR3 length: 15 amino acids. With 5 bases clipped from V and 5 bases from J, the junction kept 11 bases outside the gene matches.

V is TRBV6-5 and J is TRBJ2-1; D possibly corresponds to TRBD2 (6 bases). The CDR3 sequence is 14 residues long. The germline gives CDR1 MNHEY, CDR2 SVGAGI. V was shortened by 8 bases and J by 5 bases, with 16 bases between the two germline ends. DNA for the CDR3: TGTGCCAGCGGAAGGCGGGGTACGGACAATGAGCAGTTCTTC. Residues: CASGRRGTDNEQFF.

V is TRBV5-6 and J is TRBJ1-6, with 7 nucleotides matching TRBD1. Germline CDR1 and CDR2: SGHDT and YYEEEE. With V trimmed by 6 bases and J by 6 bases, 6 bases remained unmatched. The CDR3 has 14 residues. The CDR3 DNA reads TGTGCCAGCATCGCACAGGGGTTTAATTCACCCCTCCACTTT. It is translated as CASIAQGFNSPLHF.

CDR3 sequence: CASSQDLQGQGYTF. Written as DNA, the CDR3 is TGCGCCAGCAGCCAAGATTTGCAGGGACAGGGCTACACCTTC. V gene TRBV4-3 combines with J gene TRBJ1-2; 7 positions match TRBD1. CDR1 and CDR2 (germline): LGHNA, YSLEER. V lost 0 bases to trimming and J lost 8 bases; unmatched junction nucleotides: 6. The length of the CDR3 is 14 residues.